The 8 T cell receptor beta chains listed next were all sequenced from one sample in a study of identical twins. Using its own MiXCR run on the 5' RACE reads, TCRdb lists one record per CDR3 protein. This table has hundreds of thousands of distinct CDR3 sequences, 6.1% appearing once. What was sequenced was naive T cells sorted from blood. These receptors came from a man aged 18 to 29 in good health.

This clonotype appeared many times. The chain uses TRBV10-3 and TRBJ2-2, with a weak D call TRBD2 (5 bases). Trimming took 11 bases from V and 6 from J, leaving 16 bases between them. The CDR3 totals 13 residues. Germline assignment: CDR1 ENHRY and CDR2 SYGVKD. This chain's CDR3 is CASSFPGAGELFF. The CDR3, as DNA: TGTGCCTCCAGTTTTCCCGGGGCCGGGGAGCTGTTTTTT.

The rearrangement joins TRBV28 to TRBJ1-1; a possible D gene is TRBD1 (6 bases). Germline loops: CDR1 MDHEN, CDR2 SYDVKM. V was cut by 2 bases and J by 6 bases, with 16 bases left in between. This CDR3 is built from 15 residues. The CDR3 spells CASSLTGSGFAEAFF. The CDR3 nucleotides are TGTGCCAGCAGTTTAACAGGGAGCGGTTTCGCTGAAGCTTTCTTT.

CDR3 in amino acids: CASSLGSIGYNEQFF. The DNA for the CDR3 is TGTGCCAGCAGTTTAGGCAGCATAGGCTACAATGAGCAGTTCTTC. V and J are TRBV27 and TRBJ2-1; D gene unclear. Germline V lookup: CDR1 MNHEY, CDR2 SMNVEV (reference sequence). V was clipped by 2 bases and J by 3 bases, with 11 bases between them. The CDR3 loop spans 15 amino acids.

This clonotype was seen a handful of times. This chain joins TRBV15 and TRBJ2-1, with TRBD1 matching 8 bases. The germline CDR1 and CDR2 sequences are LNHNV and YYDKDF (reference sequence). The CDR3 runs to 16 residues. V shed 5 bases and J 2 bases; nucleotides not matched to a gene: 8. CDR3 in DNA: TGTGCCACCAGCGGAGGACAGGGACTTCCCTACAATGAGCAGTTCTTC. It translates to CATSGGQGLPYNEQFF.

This clonotype was seen repeatedly, ten times or more. This chain links TRBV7-8 with TRBJ2-5, with D unclear. Germline CDR1 is SGHVS and CDR2 is FQNEAQ. The CDR3 has 13 residues. Trimming pared 5 bases from V and 5 bases from J, leaving 12 bases between. The CDR3, as DNA: TGTGCCAGCAGCCAAAAGGGCACCGAGACCCAGTACTTC. This gives the protein CASSQKGTETQYF.

The chain uses TRBV6-1 and TRBJ2-1; D is undetermined. This CDR3 has 14 amino acids. With 8 bases removed from V and 4 bases from J, the gap between germline ends came to 15 bases. Germline values: CDR1 MNHNS, CDR2 SASEGT. The CDR3 loop is CASRLPRLYNEQFF. CDR3 nucleotide sequence: TGTGCCAGCCGCCTGCCCAGGCTATACAATGAGCAGTTCTTC.

This clonotype was seen more than once but under ten times. This rearrangement joins TRBV12-3 or TRBV12-4 to TRBJ1-1; tentative D call: TRBD1 (6 bases). V gave up 7 bases and J gave up 5 bases, with 14 bases separating them. The CDR3 is 13 residues long. The CDR3 nucleotides read TGTGCCAGCAACTCCAGGGGACGGACTGAAGCTTTCTTT. It codes for CASNSRGRTEAFF.

The chain combines TRBV15 with TRBJ2-3; D is uncertain. Per germline, CDR1 LNHNV and CDR2 YYDKDF (reference sequence). The length of the CDR3 is 14 residues. Trimming shortened V by 9 bases and J by 0 bases, and 13 bases separated the two germline ends. CDR3 residues: CATTQDGSTDTQYF. The CDR3 DNA is TGTGCCACTACTCAAGACGGCAGCACAGATACGCAGTATTTT.